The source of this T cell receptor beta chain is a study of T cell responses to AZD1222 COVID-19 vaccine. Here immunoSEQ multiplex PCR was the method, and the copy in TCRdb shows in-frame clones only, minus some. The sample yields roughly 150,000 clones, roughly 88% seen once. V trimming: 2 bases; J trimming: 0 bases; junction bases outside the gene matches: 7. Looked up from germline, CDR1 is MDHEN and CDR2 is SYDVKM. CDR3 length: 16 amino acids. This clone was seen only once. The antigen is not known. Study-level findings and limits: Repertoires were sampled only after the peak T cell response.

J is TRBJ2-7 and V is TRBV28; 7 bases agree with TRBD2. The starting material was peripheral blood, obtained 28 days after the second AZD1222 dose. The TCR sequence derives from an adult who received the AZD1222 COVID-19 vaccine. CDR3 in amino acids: CASSLDGGGNSYEQYF. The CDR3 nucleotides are TGTGCCAGCAGTTTAGATGGGGGGGGAAACTCCTACGAGCAGTACTTC.